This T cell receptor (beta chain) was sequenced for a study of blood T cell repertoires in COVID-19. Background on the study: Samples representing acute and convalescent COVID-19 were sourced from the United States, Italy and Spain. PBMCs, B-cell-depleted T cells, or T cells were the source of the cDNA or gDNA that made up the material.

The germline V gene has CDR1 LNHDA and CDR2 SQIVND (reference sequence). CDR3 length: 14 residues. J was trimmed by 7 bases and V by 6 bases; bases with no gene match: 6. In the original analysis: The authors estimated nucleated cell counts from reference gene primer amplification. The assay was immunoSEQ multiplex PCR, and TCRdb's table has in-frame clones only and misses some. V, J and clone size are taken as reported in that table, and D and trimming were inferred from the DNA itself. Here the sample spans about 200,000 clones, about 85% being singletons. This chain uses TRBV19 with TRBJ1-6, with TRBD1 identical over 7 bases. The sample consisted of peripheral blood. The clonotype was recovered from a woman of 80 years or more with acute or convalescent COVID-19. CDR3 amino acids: CASRLTGYNSPLHF. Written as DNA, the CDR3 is TGTGCCAGTAGGCTGACAGGGTACAATTCACCCCTCCACTTT. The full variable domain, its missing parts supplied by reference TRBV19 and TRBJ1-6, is DGGITQSPKYLFRKEGQNVTLSCEQNLNHDAMYWYRQDPGQGLRLIYYSQIVNDFQKGDIAEGYSVSREKKESFPLTVTSAQKNPTAFYLCASRLTGYNSPLHFGNGTRLTVT.